This entry concerns a single TCR beta chain. Profiling relied on immunoSEQ multiplex PCR, and the TCRdb table lists in-frame clones only, not all of them. The table has 2,500,000 or so clones, more than 80% seen once. The data were obtained in a study of shared clonotypes between healthy human individuals. V lost 0 bases, J lost 10 bases, and 28 bases lay in between. This CDR3 contains 18 residues. CDR1 is SGHRS, CDR2 YFSETQ, per germline. Source material: naive CD4+ T cells sorted from blood. Subset described: CD45RA+ positively selected. This clonotype was obtained from a man younger than 35 in good health. J is TRBJ1-1 and V is TRBV5-1; D unclear. In nucleotides, the CDR3 is TGCGCCAGCAGCTTGGCAGGTACCCCTACCGCCGACGGGCTGACAGCTTTCTTT. As protein: CASSLAGTPTADGLTAFF.